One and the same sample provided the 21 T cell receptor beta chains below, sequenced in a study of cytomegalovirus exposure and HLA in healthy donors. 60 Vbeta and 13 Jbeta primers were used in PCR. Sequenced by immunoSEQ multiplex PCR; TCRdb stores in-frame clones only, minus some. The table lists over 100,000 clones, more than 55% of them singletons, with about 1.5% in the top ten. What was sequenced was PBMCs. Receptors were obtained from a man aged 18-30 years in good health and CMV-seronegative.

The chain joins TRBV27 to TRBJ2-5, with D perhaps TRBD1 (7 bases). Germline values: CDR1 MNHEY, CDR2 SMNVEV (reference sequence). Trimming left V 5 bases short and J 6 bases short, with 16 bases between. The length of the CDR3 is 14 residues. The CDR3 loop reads CASSPRGQLKTQYF. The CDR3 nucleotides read TGTGCCAGCAGTCCGCGGGGACAGTTAAAGACCCAGTACTTC.

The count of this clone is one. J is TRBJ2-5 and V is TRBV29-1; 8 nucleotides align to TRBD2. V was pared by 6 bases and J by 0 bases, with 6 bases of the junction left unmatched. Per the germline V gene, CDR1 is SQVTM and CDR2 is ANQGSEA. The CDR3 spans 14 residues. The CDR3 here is CSVLTTSDQETQYF. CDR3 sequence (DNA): TGCAGCGTGCTCACGACTAGCGACCAAGAGACCCAGTACTTC.

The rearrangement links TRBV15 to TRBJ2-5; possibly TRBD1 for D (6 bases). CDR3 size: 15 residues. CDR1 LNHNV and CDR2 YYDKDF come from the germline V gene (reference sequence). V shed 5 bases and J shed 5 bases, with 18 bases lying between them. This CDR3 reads CATSSRTGLGETQYF. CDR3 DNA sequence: TGTGCCACCAGCTCCCGAACAGGGCTGGGGGAGACCCAGTACTTC.

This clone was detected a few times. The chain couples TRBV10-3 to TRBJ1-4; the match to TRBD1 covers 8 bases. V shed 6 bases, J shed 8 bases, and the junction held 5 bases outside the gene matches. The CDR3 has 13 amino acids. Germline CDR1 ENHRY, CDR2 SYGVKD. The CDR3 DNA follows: TGTGCCATCAGGGGACAGGTTGGAGAAAAACTGTTTTTT. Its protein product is CAIRGQVGEKLFF.

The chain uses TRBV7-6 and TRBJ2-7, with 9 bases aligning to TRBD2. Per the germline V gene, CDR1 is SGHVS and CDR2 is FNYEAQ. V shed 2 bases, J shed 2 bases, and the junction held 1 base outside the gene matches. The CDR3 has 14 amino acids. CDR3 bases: TGTGCCAGCAGCTTACTAGCGGGACCCTACGAGCAGTACTTC. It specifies CASSLLAGPYEQYF.

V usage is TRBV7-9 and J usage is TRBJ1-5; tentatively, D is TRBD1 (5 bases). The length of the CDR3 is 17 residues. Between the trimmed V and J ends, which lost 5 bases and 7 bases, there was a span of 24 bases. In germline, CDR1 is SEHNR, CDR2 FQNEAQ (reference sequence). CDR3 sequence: CASSLDTGGNQGQPQHF. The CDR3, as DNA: TGTGCCAGCAGCCTTGATACCGGTGGGAACCAGGGCCAGCCCCAGCATTTT. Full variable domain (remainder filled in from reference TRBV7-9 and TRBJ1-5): DTGVSQNPRHKITKRGQNVTFRCDPISEHNRLYWYRQTLGQGPEFLTYFQNEAQLEKSRLLSDRFSAERPKGSFSTLEIQRTEQGDSAMYLCASSLDTGGNQGQPQHFGDGTRLSIL.

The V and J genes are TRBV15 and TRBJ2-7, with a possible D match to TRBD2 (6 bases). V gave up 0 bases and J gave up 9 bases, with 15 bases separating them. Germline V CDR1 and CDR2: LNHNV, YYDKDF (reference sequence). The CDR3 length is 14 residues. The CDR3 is CATSRDVAGPGQYF. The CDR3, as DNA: TGTGCCACCAGCAGAGACGTCGCGGGACCAGGGCAGTACTTC.

The DNA for the CDR3 is TGTGCCAGCAGTTACGGGTCAGGCTGGCAAAATGAAAAACTGTTTTTT. This codes for CASSYGSGWQNEKLFF. The gene calls are TRBV6-5 and TRBJ1-4; D ambiguous. The V gene's germline CDR1 is MNHEY and CDR2 SVGAGI. This CDR3 is built from 16 residues. With 2 bases removed from V and 5 bases from J, the gap between germline ends came to 15 bases.

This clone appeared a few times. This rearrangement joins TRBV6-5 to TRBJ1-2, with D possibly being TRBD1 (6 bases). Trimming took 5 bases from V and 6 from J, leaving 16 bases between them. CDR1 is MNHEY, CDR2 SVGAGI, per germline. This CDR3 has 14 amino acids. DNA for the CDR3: TGTGCCAGCAGTGACAGATGGCGGACAGATGGCTACACCTTC. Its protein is CASSDRWRTDGYTF.

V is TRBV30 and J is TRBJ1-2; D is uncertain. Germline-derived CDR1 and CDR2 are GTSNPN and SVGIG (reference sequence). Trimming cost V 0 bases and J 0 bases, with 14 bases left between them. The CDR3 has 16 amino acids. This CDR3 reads CAWSVISVEANYGYTF. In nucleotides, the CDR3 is TGTGCCTGGAGTGTAATTTCGGTCGAAGCTAACTATGGCTACACCTTC.

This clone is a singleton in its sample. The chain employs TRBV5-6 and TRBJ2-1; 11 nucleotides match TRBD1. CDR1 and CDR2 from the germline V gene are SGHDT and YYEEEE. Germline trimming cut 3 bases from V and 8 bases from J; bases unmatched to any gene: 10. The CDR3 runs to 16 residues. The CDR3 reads CASSYVGQGARDEQFF. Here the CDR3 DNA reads TGTGCCAGCAGCTACGTCGGACAGGGGGCTAGGGATGAGCAGTTCTTC.

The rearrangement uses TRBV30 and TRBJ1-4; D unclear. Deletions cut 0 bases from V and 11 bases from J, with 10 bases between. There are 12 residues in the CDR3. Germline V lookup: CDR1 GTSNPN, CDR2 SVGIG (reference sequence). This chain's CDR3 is CAWSVSTGKLFF. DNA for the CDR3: TGTGCCTGGAGTGTTAGTACGGGGAAACTGTTTTTT.

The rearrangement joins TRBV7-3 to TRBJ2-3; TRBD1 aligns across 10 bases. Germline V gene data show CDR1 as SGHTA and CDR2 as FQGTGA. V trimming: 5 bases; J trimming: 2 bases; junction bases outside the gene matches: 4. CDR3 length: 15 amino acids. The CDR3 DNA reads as TGTGCCAGCAGCCGGGACAGGGGAAACACAGATACGCAGTATTTT. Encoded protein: CASSRDRGNTDTQYF.

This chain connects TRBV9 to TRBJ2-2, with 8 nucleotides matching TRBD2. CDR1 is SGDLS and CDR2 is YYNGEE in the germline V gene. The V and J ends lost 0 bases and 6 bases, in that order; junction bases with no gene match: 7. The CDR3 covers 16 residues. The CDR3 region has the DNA TGTGCCAGCAGCGTAGGAAATAGCGGGAAGGCCGGGGAGCTGTTTTTT. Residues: CASSVGNSGKAGELFF.

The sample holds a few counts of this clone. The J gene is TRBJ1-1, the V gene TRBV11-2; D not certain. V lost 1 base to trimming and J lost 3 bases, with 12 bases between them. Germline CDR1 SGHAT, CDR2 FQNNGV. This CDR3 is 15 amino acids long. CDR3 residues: CASSLAQARHTEAFF. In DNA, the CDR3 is TGTGCCAGCAGCTTAGCCCAGGCCCGGCACACTGAAGCTTTCTTT.

In DNA, the CDR3 is TGCGCCAGCAGCTTGGTCCCCGGGGGACAGCTTGGCTACACCTTC. It translates to CASSLVPGGQLGYTF. The V gene is TRBV5-1, the J gene TRBJ1-2, with 7 bases identical to TRBD1. Germline loops: CDR1 SGHRS, CDR2 YFSETQ. This CDR3 spans 15 amino acids. J was trimmed by 7 bases and V by 0 bases; bases with no gene match: 9.

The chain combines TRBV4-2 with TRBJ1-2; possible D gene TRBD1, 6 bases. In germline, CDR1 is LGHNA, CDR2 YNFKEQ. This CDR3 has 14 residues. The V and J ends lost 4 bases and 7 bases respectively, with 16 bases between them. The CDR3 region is CASSRPDRSSGYTF. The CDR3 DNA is TGTGCCAGCAGCCGTCCCGACAGGTCGAGTGGCTACACCTTC.

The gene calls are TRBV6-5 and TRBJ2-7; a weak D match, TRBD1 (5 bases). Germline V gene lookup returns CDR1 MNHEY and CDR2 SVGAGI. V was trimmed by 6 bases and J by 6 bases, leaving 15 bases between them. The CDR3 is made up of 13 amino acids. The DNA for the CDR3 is TGTGCCAGCAGAGGTTCAGGACAACCCGAGCAGTACTTC. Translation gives CASRGSGQPEQYF.

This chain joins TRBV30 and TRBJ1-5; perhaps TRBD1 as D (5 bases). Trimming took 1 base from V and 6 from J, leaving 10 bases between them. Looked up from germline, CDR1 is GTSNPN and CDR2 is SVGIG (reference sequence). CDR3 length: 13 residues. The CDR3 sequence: CAWSAGVGQPQHF. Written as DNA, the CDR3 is TGTGCCTGGAGTGCGGGGGTCGGTCAGCCCCAGCATTTT.

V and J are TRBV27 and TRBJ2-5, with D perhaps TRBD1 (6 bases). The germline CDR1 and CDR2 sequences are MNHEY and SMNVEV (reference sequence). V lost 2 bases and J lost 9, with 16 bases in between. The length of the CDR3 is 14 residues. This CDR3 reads CASSLTGRLEAQYF. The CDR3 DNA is TGTGCCAGCAGTTTAACAGGGAGACTTGAGGCCCAGTACTTC.

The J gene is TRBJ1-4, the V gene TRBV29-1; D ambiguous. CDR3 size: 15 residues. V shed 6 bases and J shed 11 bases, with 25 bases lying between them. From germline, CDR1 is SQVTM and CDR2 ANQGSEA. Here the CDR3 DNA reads TGCAGCGTACGGGATCCAAGTAGCCAACGTCGGAAACTGTTTTTT. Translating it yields CSVRDPSSQRRKLFF.